This T cell receptor (beta chain) was obtained from a study of identical twins. Broader study findings: Models underestimated how often monozygotic twins shared out-of-frame TCR alpha. One should note that invariant MAIT and iNKT cells could partly confound zero-insertion analyses. Cross-sectional statistics, not tracking of the same donors, supported the conclusions. Clonotypes of the beta chain that were abundant in cord blood carried fewer insertions (memory repertoires showed none).

This clonotype was recorded many times. Its target is unknown. TCRdb reprocessed the 5' RACE reads via MiXCR and lists one record per CDR3 protein. The repertoire holds fewer than 250,000 distinct CDR3 sequences, with around 10% as singletons. CDR3 length: 13 residues. The germline V and J ends were trimmed by 2 bases and 10 bases, with 9 bases remaining between them. This receptor was obtained from a woman aged 18-29 years in good health. The rearrangement uses TRBV12-3 or TRBV12-4 and TRBJ1-6; D not resolved. The sample taken for sequencing was memory (CD45RO+) T cells sorted from blood. The DNA for the CDR3 is TGTGCCAGCAGTTTAAGGTCCGACTCACCCCTCCACTTT. Its translation is CASSLRSDSPLHF.